The T cell receptor beta chain under discussion was sequenced for a study of Ad26.COV2.S vaccination and SARS-CoV-2 variants. Turning to the study itself: Once or twice, 56 days apart, Ad26.COV2.S was delivered intramuscularly.

Clones were read by immunoSEQ multiplex PCR, and TCRdb kept only the in-frame ones, dropping some. The data hold 300,000 to 400,000 clones, with 85% observed a single time. The treatment denotes: 19 received Ad26.COV2.S at low or high dose, single or two shots; roughly 5 received placebo; per-sample allocation not given. Following the first vaccine or placebo injection, samples were taken on day 63. As its vector, the vaccine had Ad26, which expressed Wuhan-strain SARS-CoV-2 spike. Sample: peripheral blood, taken in a trial of Ad26.COV2.S vaccine versus placebo. This TCR derives from a person aged 18-60 years who received the Ad26.COV2.S COVID-19 vaccine or a placebo.

CDR3 sequence: CASRGGTVTQSTDTQYF. As DNA, the CDR3 is TGTGCCAGCAGGGGGGGGACAGTCACCCAGTCCACAGATACGCAGTATTTT. This chain links TRBV2 with TRBJ2-3; D tentatively reads TRBD1 or TRBD2 (7 bases each). Trimming took off 6 bases at V and 2 bases at J, with 21 bases between the two ends. The CDR3 consists of 17 residues. Germline loops: CDR1 SNHLY, CDR2 FYNNEI.